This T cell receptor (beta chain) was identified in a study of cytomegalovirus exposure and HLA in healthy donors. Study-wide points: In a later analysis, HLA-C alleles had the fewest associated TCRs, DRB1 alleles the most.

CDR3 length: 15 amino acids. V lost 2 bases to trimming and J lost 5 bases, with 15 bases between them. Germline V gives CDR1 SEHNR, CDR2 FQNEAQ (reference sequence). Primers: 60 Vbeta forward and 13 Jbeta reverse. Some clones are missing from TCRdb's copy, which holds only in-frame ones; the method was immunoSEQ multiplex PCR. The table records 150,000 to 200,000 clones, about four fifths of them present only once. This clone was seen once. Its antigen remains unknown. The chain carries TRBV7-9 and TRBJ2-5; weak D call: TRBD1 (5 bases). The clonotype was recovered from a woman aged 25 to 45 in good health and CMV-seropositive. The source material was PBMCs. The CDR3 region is CASSLTTDPRETQYF. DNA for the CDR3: TGTGCCAGCAGCTTAACGACAGACCCGCGGGAGACCCAGTACTTC.